Each of the 30 T cell receptor beta chains below was sequenced from the same sample in a study of cytomegalovirus exposure and HLA in healthy donors. Vbeta (60) and Jbeta (13) primers were used in the PCR. Some clones are missing from TCRdb's copy, which holds only in-frame ones; the method was immunoSEQ multiplex PCR. Among roughly 130,000 clones listed, around 80% were seen once. What was sequenced was PBMCs. The receptors shown here come from a young man in good health and CMV-seronegative.

The rearrangement links TRBV9 to TRBJ1-5; 12 bases fit TRBD1. The CDR3 sequence is 19 residues long. Germline CDR1 reads SGDLS; CDR2 reads YYNGEE. Trimming cost V 6 bases and J 2 bases; bases outside gene matches: 15. The CDR3 sequence: CASTREGTGGNSCNQPQHF. In nucleotides, the CDR3 is TGTGCCAGCACCCGGGAAGGGACAGGGGGCAATAGTTGCAATCAGCCCCAGCATTTT.

The chain combines TRBV11-2 with TRBJ1-1; possible D gene TRBD1, 5 bases. CDR1 is SGHAT, CDR2 FQNNGV, per germline. CDR3 length equals 14 residues. V lost 4 bases to trimming and J lost 1 base, with 10 bases between them. The CDR3 region is CASSSNRGNTEAFF. The CDR3, as DNA: TGTGCCAGCAGCTCCAATAGGGGGAACACTGAAGCTTTCTTT.

CDR3 protein: CASSERAGFGELFF. The CDR3 DNA sequence: TGTGCCAGCAGTGAAAGGGCGGGGTTCGGGGAGCTGTTTTTT. This chain uses TRBV2 with TRBJ2-2, with D perhaps matching TRBD2 (6 bases). The CDR3 runs 14 residues. Germline-derived CDR1 and CDR2 are SNHLY and FYNNEI. The germline V and J ends were trimmed by 2 bases and 7 bases, with 11 bases remaining between them.

The chain couples TRBV29-1 to TRBJ1-5; 12 bases map to TRBD1. Per germline, CDR1 SQVTM and CDR2 ANQGSEA. Losses at the gene ends were 4 bases for V and 6 bases for J; bases not matched to a gene: 7. This CDR3 spans 15 amino acids. This CDR3 reads CSVVGTGGAGQPQHF. CDR3 nucleotide sequence: TGCAGCGTTGTCGGGACAGGGGGCGCTGGTCAGCCCCAGCATTTT.

This chain uses TRBV5-6 with TRBJ1-2, with 9 positions matching TRBD1. Trimming at V came to 6 bases and at J to 6 bases, leaving 6 bases not matched to a gene. CDR1 SGHDT and CDR2 YYEEEE come from the germline V gene. The CDR3 consists of 13 residues. CDR3 loop: CASNPRQGDGYTF. In DNA form, the CDR3 reads TGTGCCAGCAACCCCCGACAGGGGGATGGCTACACCTTC.

The V and J genes are TRBV27 and TRBJ1-1; 11 bases are shared with TRBD1. Germline CDR1 and CDR2: MNHEY and SMNVEV (reference sequence). Trimming cost V 6 bases and J 10 bases; bases outside gene matches: 7. CDR3 length: 13 amino acids. The CDR3 coding sequence is TGTGCCAGCAGGGCAGGGACAGGGGGAGCAGCTTTCTTT. As protein: CASRAGTGGAAFF.

The chain combines TRBV10-3 with TRBJ2-7; TRBD2 might be the D (7 bases). Germline values: CDR1 ENHRY, CDR2 SYGVKD. The CDR3 contains 15 residues. V was trimmed by 4 bases and J by 1 base, leaving 14 bases between them. The CDR3, as DNA: TGTGCCATCAGTGGGGGGGGGACATTGTCCTACGAGCAGTACTTC. This codes for CAISGGGTLSYEQYF.

The J gene is TRBJ2-7, the V gene TRBV4-1; D is uncertain. CDR1 is MGHRA and CDR2 is YSYEKL in the germline V gene. The CDR3 runs 12 residues. V was shortened by 0 bases and J by 5 bases, with 5 bases between the two germline ends. Here the CDR3 DNA reads TGCGCCAGCAGCCAAGATGGAGACGAGCAGTACTTC. It is translated as CASSQDGDEQYF.

As concerns this clone: Relative to the germline gene, one junction end is altered; a read error may explain this. At the DNA level, this CDR3 is encoded by other sequences in the same sample as well. The genes are TRBV5-6 and TRBJ1-1, with 7 bases identical to TRBD1. The CDR3 covers 12 residues. Per the germline V gene, CDR1 is SGHDT and CDR2 is YYEEEE. CDR3 coding DNA: TGTGCTAGCAGCAGGGGGGGCACTGAAGCTTTCTTT. Protein sequence: CASSRGGTEAFF.

J is TRBJ2-1 and V is TRBV6-4; D remains unclear. Between the trimmed V and J ends, which lost 6 bases and 0 bases, there was a span of 12 bases. The germline V gene has CDR1 MRHNA and CDR2 SNTAGT. The CDR3 runs to 15 residues. Written as DNA, the CDR3 is TGTGCCAGCAGCCTCACAGAGAGCTCCTACAATGAGCAGTTCTTC. Protein: CASSLTESSYNEQFF.

V and J are TRBV28 and TRBJ2-7, with 8 bases fitting TRBD1. The CDR3 has 16 residues. Germline V CDR1 and CDR2: MDHEN, SYDVKM. Trimming cost V 3 bases and J 1 base; bases outside gene matches: 8. DNA for the CDR3: TGTGCCAGCAGTTTCTCCGGGACAGGCCTATCCTACGAGCAGTACTTC. Translated: CASSFSGTGLSYEQYF.

The gene calls are TRBV5-4 and TRBJ2-5; 9 bases are a match to TRBD2. Germline CDR1 and CDR2: SGHNT and YYREEE (reference sequence). This CDR3 has 15 residues. The junction had 7 bases not matched to a gene; V was cut back by 2 bases and J by 5 bases. Here the CDR3 reads CASSLAAGGWETQYF. As DNA, the CDR3 is TGTGCCAGCAGCTTAGCAGCGGGAGGTTGGGAGACCCAGTACTTC.

This chain joins TRBV30 and TRBJ2-1; 10 positions match TRBD2. Germline V gene data show CDR1 as GTSNPN and CDR2 as SVGIG (reference sequence). The CDR3 is 14 residues long. V gave up 4 bases and J gave up 8 bases; unmatched junction bases: 8. The CDR3 DNA reads as TGTGCCTGGAATGTAGCGGGAGGCCTGGATGAGCAGTTCTTC. Translation: CAWNVAGGLDEQFF.

This chain uses TRBV9 with TRBJ2-5; 10 bases are a match to TRBD2. Germline CDR1 is SGDLS and CDR2 is YYNGEE. V lost 3 bases and J lost 5; bases outside the gene matches: 10. This CDR3 has 16 residues. The CDR3 coding sequence is TGTGCCAGCAGCGGCCCCCCGGGACTAGCGTTGGAGACCCAGTACTTC. Residues: CASSGPPGLALETQYF.

The J gene is TRBJ2-5, the V gene TRBV10-3; perhaps TRBD2 as D (6 bases). CDR3 length: 16 amino acids. Trimming removed 2 bases at V and 2 bases at J, with 15 bases between. Germline V CDR1 and CDR2: ENHRY, SYGVKD. DNA for the CDR3: TGTGCCATCAGTGAGGGGGGACTGGGGGTTCAAGAGACCCAGTACTTC. Amino acids: CAISEGGLGVQETQYF.

This chain connects TRBV28 to TRBJ1-1; possible D gene TRBD1, 6 bases. Trimming cost V 7 bases and J 2 bases, with 11 bases left between them. This CDR3 is built from 13 residues. Looked up from germline, CDR1 is MDHEN and CDR2 is SYDVKM. Here the CDR3 DNA reads TGTGCCAGCAAACGACAGGAAAACACTGAAGCTTTCTTT. It yields the protein CASKRQENTEAFF. Filled out from reference TRBV28 and TRBJ1-1, the complete variable domain reads DVKVTQSSRYLVKRTGEKVFLECVQDMDHENMFWYRQDPGLGLRLIYFSYDVKMKEKGDIPEGYSVSREKKERFSLILESASTNQTSMYLCASKRQENTEAFFGQGTRLTVV.

The chain joins TRBV7-2 to TRBJ2-1, with 11 bases identical to TRBD2. CDR1 and CDR2 (germline): SGHTA, FQGNSA. This CDR3 region has 15 residues. The ends lost 5 bases at V and 3 bases at J; junction bases unmatched: 3. The CDR3 DNA sequence: TGTGCCAGCAGCCTGACTAGCGGGGACTACAATGAGCAGTTCTTC. This sequence encodes CASSLTSGDYNEQFF.

V usage is TRBV28 and J usage is TRBJ2-2; 9 bases align to TRBD2. J was trimmed by 6 bases and V by 5 bases; bases with no gene match: 13. Germline CDR1 MDHEN, CDR2 SYDVKM. CDR3 length: 17 residues. CDR3 sequence reads: CASSPRLAVGPAGELFF. For the CDR3, the DNA is TGTGCCAGCAGTCCCAGACTAGCGGTTGGCCCCGCCGGGGAGCTGTTTTTT.

This clone has more than one count but fewer than ten. In the same sample, other DNA sequences code for this CDR3. The chain joins TRBV4-1 to TRBJ2-7; 10 nucleotides match TRBD1. The trim removed 3 bases at V and 4 bases at J, leaving 3 bases unmatched. CDR1 MGHRA and CDR2 YSYEKL come from the germline V gene. CDR3 size: 14 residues. The CDR3 nucleotides read TGCGCCAGCAGCCATCCGGGACAGGGGTACGAGCAGTACTTC. Translated, it gives CASSHPGQGYEQYF.

The gene calls are TRBV7-2 and TRBJ1-1; no reliable D call. The germline gives CDR1 SGHTA, CDR2 FQGNSA. The CDR3 covers 15 residues. V was pared by 1 base and J by 5 bases, with 14 bases between. The CDR3: CASSLVFGGGTEAFF. The CDR3 bases are TGTGCCAGCAGCTTAGTGTTCGGAGGTGGGACTGAAGCTTTCTTT. Supplemented by reference TRBV7-2 and TRBJ1-1, the full variable domain reads GAGVSQSPSNKVTEKGKDVELRCDPISGHTALYWYRQSLGQGLEFLIYFQGNSAPDKSGLPSDRFSAERTGGSVSTLTIQRTQQEDSAVYLCASSLVFGGGTEAFFGQGTRLTVV.

This clone was counted only a few times. The chain employs TRBV5-1 and TRBJ2-1; D perhaps matches TRBD1 (5 bases). V was cut by 0 bases and J by 15 bases, with 16 bases left in between. CDR3 length equals 13 residues. Germline CDR1 is SGHRS and CDR2 is YFSETQ. The CDR3 reads CASSLGQSFWLFF. The CDR3 nucleotides are TGCGCCAGCAGCTTGGGACAGTCGTTTTGGTTGTTCTTC. Looking up the rest from reference TRBV5-1 and TRBJ2-1 gives the full variable domain: KAGVTQTPRYLIKTRGQQVTLSCSPISGHRSVSWYQQTPGQGLQFLFEYFSETQRNKGNFPGRFSGRQFSNSRSEMNVSTLELGDSALYLCASSLGQSFWLFFGPGTRLTVL.

This chain uses TRBV29-1 with TRBJ2-7; 12 bases line up with TRBD1. In germline, CDR1 is SQVTM, CDR2 ANQGSEA. After removal of 7 bases from V and 6 bases from J, the junction contained 16 bases not matched to a gene. The CDR3 sequence is 16 residues long. The CDR3 DNA follows: TGCAGCGCCCGTCCGTCCCGGGACAGGGGGCGATCCGAGCAGTACTTC. It is translated as CSARPSRDRGRSEQYF.

V gene TRBV7-9 combines with J gene TRBJ2-7, with TRBD2 matching 11 bases. This CDR3 region has 13 residues. Germline values: CDR1 SEHNR, CDR2 FQNEAQ (reference sequence). The J segment lost 6 bases and the V segment lost 11 bases, leaving 9 bases of the junction unmatched. CDR3 loop: CALTLAGGSEQYF. The CDR3 coding sequence is TGTGCCTTAACGCTAGCGGGAGGTTCCGAGCAGTACTTC. The complete variable domain, with remaining parts taken from reference TRBV7-9 and TRBJ2-7, reads DTGVSQNPRHKITKRGQNVTFRCDPISEHNRLYWYRQTLGQGPEFLTYFQNEAQLEKSRLLSDRFSAERPKGSFSTLEIQRTEQGDSAMYLCALTLAGGSEQYFGPGTRLTVT.

This rearrangement joins TRBV6-6 to TRBJ1-2, with TRBD1 matching 7 bases. Germline CDR1 MNHNY, CDR2 SVGAGI (reference sequence). The CDR3 sequence is 12 residues long. After removal of 4 bases from V and 7 bases from J, the junction contained 3 bases not matched to a gene. CDR3 protein: CASSSYRGGYTF. CDR3 nucleotide sequence: TGTGCCAGCAGTTCGTACAGGGGTGGCTACACCTTC.

This clone showed up just a few times. The V gene is TRBV19, the J gene TRBJ1-1; TRBD1 might be the D (6 bases). Germline CDR1 is LNHDA and CDR2 is SQIVND (reference sequence). The ends were cut back, 4 bases at V and 6 bases at J, with 15 bases in the middle. This CDR3 is built from 14 residues. The CDR3 DNA sequence: TGTGCCAGTAGTACGCGGGGGGCCGCGGCTGAAGCTTTCTTT. This sequence encodes CASSTRGAAAEAFF.

The CDR3 is CASSWQGVEAFF. CDR3 sequence (DNA): TGTGCCAGCTCCTGGCAGGGCGTTGAAGCTTTCTTT. The chain has TRBV18 and TRBJ1-1; D possibly corresponds to TRBD1 (5 bases). The CDR3 has 12 residues. Trimming left V 6 bases short and J 7 bases short, with 12 bases between. The germline V gene encodes CDR1 KGHSH and CDR2 LQKENI.

The CDR3 region has the DNA TGTGCCAGCAGGGGGGCCGGGCATAATTCACCCCTCCACTTT. This gives the protein CASRGAGHNSPLHF. The chain combines TRBV6-6 with TRBJ1-6; tentatively, D is TRBD1 (6 bases). CDR1 and CDR2 from the germline V gene are MNHNY and SVGAGI (reference sequence). Trimming stripped 6 bases from V and 5 bases from J, with 11 bases between. The CDR3 has 14 residues.

The CDR3 spells CASREMAGEQFF. CDR3 DNA sequence: TGTGCCAGCAGGGAGATGGCCGGTGAGCAGTTCTTC. The genes are TRBV2 and TRBJ2-1, with D unclear. This CDR3 is built from 12 residues. V dropped 6 bases and J dropped 9 bases, with 12 bases sitting between them. In germline, CDR1 is SNHLY, CDR2 FYNNEI.

This clone was observed a handful of times. J is TRBJ2-1 and V is TRBV7-9, with 10 bases identical to TRBD2. CDR3 length: 15 residues. CDR1 is SEHNR, CDR2 FQNEAQ, per germline (reference sequence). The J segment lost 8 bases and the V segment lost 5 bases, leaving 9 bases of the junction unmatched. CDR3 region: CASSPSGGTGDEQFF. CDR3 DNA sequence: TGTGCCAGCAGCCCTAGCGGGGGAACTGGGGATGAGCAGTTCTTC.

The gene calls are TRBV18 and TRBJ2-3; 7 positions agree with TRBD1. The V gene end was trimmed by 0 bases and the J gene end by 5 bases; junction bases not matched to a gene: 8. There are 16 residues in the CDR3. CDR1 and CDR2 (germline): KGHSH, LQKENI. CDR3 protein: CASSPPSRGLRDTQYF. In DNA form, the CDR3 reads TGTGCCAGCTCACCACCGAGCAGGGGGTTGCGAGATACGCAGTATTTT.